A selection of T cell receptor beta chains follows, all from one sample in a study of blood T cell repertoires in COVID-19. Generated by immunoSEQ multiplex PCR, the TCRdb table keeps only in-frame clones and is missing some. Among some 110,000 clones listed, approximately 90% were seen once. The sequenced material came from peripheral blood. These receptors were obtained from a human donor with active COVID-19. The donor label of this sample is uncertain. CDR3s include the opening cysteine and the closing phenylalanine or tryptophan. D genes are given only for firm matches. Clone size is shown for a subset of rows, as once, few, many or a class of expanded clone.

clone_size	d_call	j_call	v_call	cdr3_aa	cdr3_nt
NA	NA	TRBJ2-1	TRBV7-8	CASSLVSGYNEQFF	TGTGCCAGCAGCTTAGTATCCGGCTACAATGAGCAGTTCTTC
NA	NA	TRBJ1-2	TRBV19	CASSIYGSTNYGYTF	TGTGCCAGTAGTATATACGGGAGTACTAACTATGGCTACACCTTC
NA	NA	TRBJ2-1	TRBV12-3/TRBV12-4	CASNAGPYNEQFF	TGTGCCAGCAATGCGGGGCCCTACAATGAGCAGTTCTTC
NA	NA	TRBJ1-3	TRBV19	CASSRGPSSGNTIYF	TGTGCCAGTTCCAGGGGTCCGAGCTCTGGAAACACCATATATTTT
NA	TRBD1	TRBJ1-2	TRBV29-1	CSAGTGGRYGYTF	TGCAGCGCCGGGACAGGAGGCAGGTATGGCTACACCTTC
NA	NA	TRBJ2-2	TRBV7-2	CASSLSPRPNTGELFF	TGTGCCAGCAGCTTATCACCGCGGCCGAACACCGGGGAGCTGTTTTTT
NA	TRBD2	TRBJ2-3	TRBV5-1	CASSGTSGGAGQDTQYF	TGCGCCAGCAGCGGCACTAGCGGGGGGGCAGGGCAAGATACGCAGTATTTT
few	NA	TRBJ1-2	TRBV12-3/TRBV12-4	CASSPRGGGYTF	TGTGCCAGCAGTCCTCGGGGGGGCGGCTACACCTTC
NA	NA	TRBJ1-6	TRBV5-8	CASRRGYPLHF	TGTGCCAGCAGGCGGGGCTATCCCCTCCACTTT
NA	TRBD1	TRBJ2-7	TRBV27	CASSLAGTGPYEQYF	TGTGCCAGCAGTCTTGCCGGGACAGGGCCCTACGAGCAGTACTTC
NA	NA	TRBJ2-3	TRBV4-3	CASSPRTARNTQYF	TGCGCCAGCAGCCCTCGGACAGCGCGAAATACGCAGTATTTT
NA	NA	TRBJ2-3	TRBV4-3	CASSQDQGQGYTDTQYF	TGCGCCAGCAGCCAAGATCAGGGGCAGGGGTACACAGATACGCAGTATTTT
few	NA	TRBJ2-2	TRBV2	CASQRQGRGTGELFF	TGTGCCAGCCAAAGACAGGGGAGGGGGACCGGGGAGCTGTTTTTT
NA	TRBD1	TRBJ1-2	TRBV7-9	CASSSTGTGGAYGGYTF	TGTGCCAGCAGCTCTACCGGGACAGGGGGCGCATATGGTGGCTACACCTTC
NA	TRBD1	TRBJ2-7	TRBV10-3	CAISESRGRTGVYEQYF	TGTGCCATCAGTGAGTCGCGAGGCCGGACAGGCGTCTACGAGCAGTACTTC
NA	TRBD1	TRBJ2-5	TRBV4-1	CASSHPGQRAETQYF	TGCGCCAGCAGCCACCCGGGACAGAGGGCGGAGACCCAGTACTTC
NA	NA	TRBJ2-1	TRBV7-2	CASSLAVKPYNEQFF	TGTGCCAGCAGCTTAGCGGTAAAGCCCTACAATGAGCAGTTCTTC
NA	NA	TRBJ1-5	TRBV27	CASSPQGNQPQHF	TGTGCCAGCAGTCCACAGGGCAATCAGCCCCAGCATTTT
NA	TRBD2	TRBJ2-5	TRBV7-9	CASSKTTSGQETQYF	TGTGCCAGCAGCAAAACGACTAGCGGCCAAGAGACCCAGTACTTC
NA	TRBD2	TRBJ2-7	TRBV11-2	CASSQGLAGSHEQYF	TGTGCCAGCAGCCAGGGACTAGCGGGGAGTCACGAGCAGTACTTC
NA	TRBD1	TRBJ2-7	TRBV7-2	CASSLQGSYGYEQYF	TGTGCCAGCAGCCTACAGGGGTCTTATGGGTACGAGCAGTACTTC
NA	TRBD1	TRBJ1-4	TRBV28	CASSKPQGVKLFF	TGTGCCAGCAGTAAGCCACAGGGGGTGAAACTGTTTTTT
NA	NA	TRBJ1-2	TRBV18	CASSTYTEGGNGYTF	TGTGCCAGCTCAACGTACACCGAAGGGGGAAATGGCTACACCTTC
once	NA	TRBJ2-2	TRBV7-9	CASKGEGQNTGELFF	TGTGCCAGCAAAGGAGAGGGACAGAACACCGGGGAGCTGTTTTTT
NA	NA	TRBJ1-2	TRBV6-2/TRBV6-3	CASSYSRGFDYGYTF	TGTGCCAGCAGTTACTCTCGGGGTTTTGACTATGGCTACACCTTC
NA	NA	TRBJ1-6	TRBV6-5	CASRLQGFGSPLHF	TGTGCCAGCAGGTTGCAGGGGTTCGGTTCACCCCTCCACTTT
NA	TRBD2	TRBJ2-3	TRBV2	CASNDLAGTSTDTQYF	TGTGCCAGCAACGATTTAGCGGGTACTAGCACAGATACGCAGTATTTT
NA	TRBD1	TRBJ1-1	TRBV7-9	CASSPSGQGVSEAFF	TGTGCCAGCAGCCCGTCGGGACAGGGAGTTTCTGAAGCTTTCTTT
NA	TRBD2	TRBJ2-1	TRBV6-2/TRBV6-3	CASSAMTSGGARDEQFF	TGTGCCAGCAGTGCAATGACTAGCGGGGGGGCGCGGGATGAGCAGTTCTTC
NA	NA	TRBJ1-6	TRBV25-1	CASSPPGGNSPLHF	TGTGCCAGCAGCCCCCCGGGGGGAAATTCACCCCTCCACTTT
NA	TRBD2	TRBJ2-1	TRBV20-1	CSASSAGGPINEQFF	TGCAGTGCTAGTTCTGCGGGGGGGCCTATAAATGAGCAGTTCTTC
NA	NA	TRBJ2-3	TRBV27	CASSPRSSFATQYF	TGTGCCAGCAGTCCGAGGTCTAGCTTTGCTACGCAGTATTTT
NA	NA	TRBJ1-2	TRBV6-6	CASSYYPSYGYTF	TGTGCCAGCAGTTATTACCCCAGCTATGGCTACACCTTC
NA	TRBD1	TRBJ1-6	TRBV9	CASSADRGGSPLHF	TGTGCCAGCAGCGCGGACAGGGGAGGTTCACCCCTCCACTTT
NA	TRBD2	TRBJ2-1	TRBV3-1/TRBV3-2	CASSQRGTSGGDEQFF	TGTGCCAGCAGCCAAAGGGGGACTAGCGGTGGGGATGAGCAGTTCTTC
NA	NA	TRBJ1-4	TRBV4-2	CASSQVGAWSNEKLFF	TGTGCCAGCAGCCAAGTGGGGGCATGGTCGAATGAAAAACTGTTTTTT
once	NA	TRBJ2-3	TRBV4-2	CASSQDPRSTDTQYF	TGTGCCAGCAGCCAAGACCCACGGAGCACAGATACGCAGTATTTT
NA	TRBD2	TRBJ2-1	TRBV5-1	CASRPPGGNEQFF	TGCGCCAGCAGACCCCCGGGGGGTAATGAGCAGTTCTTC
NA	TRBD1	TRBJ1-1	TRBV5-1	CASSSNPGTVNTEAFF	TGCGCCAGCAGCTCTAATCCGGGGACAGTGAACACTGAAGCTTTCTTT
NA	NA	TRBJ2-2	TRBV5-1	CASSQGQSTGELFF	TGCGCCAGCAGCCAAGGACAGAGCACCGGGGAGCTGTTTTTT
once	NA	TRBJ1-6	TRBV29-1	CSGGQRNSPLHF	TGCAGCGGAGGACAGAGAAATTCACCCCTCCACTTT
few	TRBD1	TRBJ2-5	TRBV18	CASSVPQGTRKTQYF	TGTGCCAGCTCAGTCCCACAGGGGACGAGAAAGACCCAGTACTTC
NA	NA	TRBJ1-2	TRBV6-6	CASSYSRDYGYTF	TGTGCCAGCAGTTACTCGAGGGACTATGGCTACACCTTC
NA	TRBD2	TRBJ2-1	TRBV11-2	CASSSTGTRSYNEQFF	TGTGCCAGCAGTTCCACCGGGACTAGGTCATACAATGAGCAGTTCTTC
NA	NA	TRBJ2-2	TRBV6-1	CASSEAAGVGRTGELFF	TGTGCCAGCAGTGAAGCGGCAGGGGTGGGGCGAACCGGGGAGCTGTTTTTT
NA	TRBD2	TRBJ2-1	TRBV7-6	CASSFSGGDNEQFF	TGTGCCAGCAGCTTCTCCGGGGGGGACAATGAGCAGTTCTTC
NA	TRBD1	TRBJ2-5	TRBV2	CASSRRGRQVGRETQYF	TGTGCCAGCAGTCGCAGGGGGCGACAGGTGGGAAGGGAGACCCAGTACTTC
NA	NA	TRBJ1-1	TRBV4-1	CASSRNRVNTEAFF	TGCGCCAGCAGCCGAAACAGGGTGAACACTGAAGCTTTCTTT
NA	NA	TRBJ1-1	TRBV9	CASSVGIGEATNTEAFF	TGTGCCAGCAGCGTAGGTATAGGGGAGGCTACGAACACTGAAGCTTTCTTT
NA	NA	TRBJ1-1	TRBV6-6	CASGGGQGRTEAFF	TGTGCCAGCGGCGGGGGGCAGGGACGTACTGAAGCTTTCTTT
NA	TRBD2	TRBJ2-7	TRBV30	CAATSGGYEQYF	TGTGCCGCGACTAGCGGGGGCTACGAGCAGTACTTC
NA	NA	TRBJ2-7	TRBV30	CAWSAGIEQYF	TGTGCCTGGAGCGCAGGTATCGAGCAGTACTTC
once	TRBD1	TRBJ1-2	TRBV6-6	CASSRDRGHGYTF	TGTGCCAGCAGCCGGGACAGGGGGCATGGCTACACCTTC
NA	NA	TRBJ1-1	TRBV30	CAWSVIAGGNTEAFF	TGTGCCTGGAGTGTAATCGCGGGGGGCAACACTGAAGCTTTCTTT
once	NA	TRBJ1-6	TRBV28	CASSRLGGAGVHNSPLHF	TGTGCCAGCAGTCGCCTTGGGGGGGCGGGGGTCCATAATTCACCCCTCCACTTT
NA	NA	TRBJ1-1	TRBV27	CASSLTGMYTEAFF	TGTGCCAGCAGTTTAACAGGGATGTACACTGAAGCTTTCTTT
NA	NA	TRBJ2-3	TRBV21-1	CASSKADGDCTDTQYF	TGTGCCAGCAGCAAAGCGGACGGGGACTGCACAGATACGCAGTATTTT
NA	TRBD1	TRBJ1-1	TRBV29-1	CSVTGGLFNTEAFF	TGCAGCGTGACAGGGGGCCTTTTTAACACTGAAGCTTTCTTT
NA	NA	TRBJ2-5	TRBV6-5	CASSELYQETQYF	TGTGCCAGCAGCGAGTTGTACCAAGAGACCCAGTACTTC
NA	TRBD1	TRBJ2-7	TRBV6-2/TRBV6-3	CASSYLGQDNEQYF	TGTGCCAGCAGTTACTTGGGACAGGACAACGAGCAGTACTTC